This T cell receptor (beta chain) was documented in a study of cytomegalovirus exposure and HLA in healthy donors. Study observations and caveats: CMV antigen specificity was confirmed in vitro for a few CMV-associated chains. Rates of TCR association differed by HLA locus in a later analysis, with DRB1 highest and HLA-C lowest. As a later analysis showed, a missense DCLRE1C variant was linked to trimming of TCR beta V- and J-genes. The classifier reportedly diagnosed cytomegalovirus status with high specificity and sensitivity.

The study ran its PCR with 60 Vbeta and 13 Jbeta primers. Sequenced by immunoSEQ multiplex PCR; TCRdb stores in-frame clones only, minus some. The sample includes 150,000 to 200,000 clones, more than 85% seen only once; the top ten take about 1.7%. Remarks on this clone: As yet, its antigen is unknown.

CDR1 and CDR2 (germline): SGDLS, YYNGEE. The CDR3 has 12 residues. The V gene lost 4 bases and the J gene lost 7 bases, with 9 bases spanning the gap. The receptor comes from a woman younger than 30 in good health and CMV-seronegative. The J gene is TRBJ2-1, the V gene TRBV9, with D unclear. The sequenced sample consisted of PBMCs. DNA of the CDR3: TGTGCCAGCAGCAAGACACAAAATGAGCAGTTCTTC. The encoded protein is CASSKTQNEQFF.